The 24 T cell receptor beta chains reported below all come from one sample, sequenced in a study of shared clonotypes between healthy human individuals. Clones were read by immunoSEQ multiplex PCR, and TCRdb kept only the in-frame ones, dropping some. This sample carries 1.5 million to 1.9 million clones, approximately 98% of them seen once, and the ten largest clones take roughly 0.42%. The sample consisted of naive CD4+ T cells sorted from blood. Subset denoted: CD45RA+ positively selected. The receptors stem from a man aged 25-45 years in good health.

This clone was detected once. The rearrangement joins TRBV19 to TRBJ1-1, with no clear D. Germline lookup yields CDR1 LNHDA and CDR2 SQIVND (reference sequence). Trimming removed 3 bases at V and 8 bases at J, with 13 bases between. The CDR3 extends over 13 amino acids. CDR3 residues: CASSIPGLGEAFF. The CDR3 bases are TGTGCCAGTAGTATCCCCGGGCTTGGGGAAGCTTTCTTT.

This rearrangement joins TRBV19 to TRBJ2-1; tentative D call: TRBD2 (5 bases). In germline, CDR1 is LNHDA, CDR2 SQIVND (reference sequence). This CDR3 comprises 10 residues. V lost 2 bases, J lost 16 bases, and 9 bases lay in between. This CDR3 is CASSITRVFF. The CDR3 DNA reads as TGTGCCAGTAGTATAACTAGGGTCTTCTTC.

The chain is built from TRBV28 and TRBJ2-6, with D unresolved. V lost 2 bases, J lost 1 base, and 9 bases lay in between. The germline V gene has CDR1 MDHEN and CDR2 SYDVKM. The CDR3 is made up of 16 amino acids. CDR3 nucleotide sequence: TGTGCCAGCAGTTTACGGTGGGGATCTGGGGCCAACGTCCTGACTTTC. Residues: CASSLRWGSGANVLTF.

The chain has TRBV2 and TRBJ2-1, with 7 bases fitting TRBD1. Germline CDR1 and CDR2: SNHLY and FYNNEI. V dropped 1 base and J dropped 7; count of bases not matched to a gene: 7. This CDR3 spans 15 amino acids. The CDR3 region is CASSEERGPGNEQFF. The CDR3 region has the DNA TGTGCCAGCAGTGAAGAAAGGGGGCCGGGGAATGAGCAGTTCTTC.

J is TRBJ1-4 and V is TRBV9; 10 bases are a match to TRBD1. The CDR3 extends over 17 amino acids. Germline CDR1 and CDR2: SGDLS and YYNGEE. V lost 3 bases, J lost 2 bases, and 7 bases stayed unmatched. CDR3 coding DNA: TGTGCCAGCAGCGCGACAGGGGGCAGTTCCACTAATGAAAAACTGTTTTTT. Its translation is CASSATGGSSTNEKLFF.

This chain joins TRBV18 and TRBJ1-5; no reliable D call. The germline V gene encodes CDR1 KGHSH and CDR2 LQKENI. This CDR3 has 13 residues. Trimming took 3 bases from V and 5 from J, leaving 8 bases between them. The CDR3 is CASSPEYDQPQHF. CDR3 in DNA: TGTGCCAGCTCACCTGAGTACGATCAGCCCCAGCATTTT.

The chain employs TRBV4-1 and TRBJ2-3; 15 bases match TRBD2. This CDR3 comprises 16 residues. CDR1 is MGHRA, CDR2 YSYEKL, per germline. The trim removed 5 bases at V and 4 bases at J, leaving 4 bases unmatched. The CDR3 reads CASSSGTSGRSDTQYF. In DNA form, the CDR3 reads TGCGCCAGCAGCTCCGGGACTAGCGGGAGGTCAGATACGCAGTATTTT.

This clone came up once. The rearrangement uses TRBV5-4 and TRBJ2-3; 15 nucleotides line up with TRBD2. Trimming took 0 bases from V and 5 from J; bases not matched to a gene: 10. Per germline, CDR1 SGHNT and CDR2 YYREEE (reference sequence). This CDR3 is built from 19 residues. The CDR3 DNA reads as TGTGCCAGCAGCTTGGGAGGACTAGCGGGAGGGCCCTCAGGAGATACGCAGTATTTT. It codes for CASSLGGLAGGPSGDTQYF. The entire variable domain, with the rest obtained from reference TRBV5-4 and TRBJ2-3, is as follows: ETGVTQSPTHLIKTRGQQVTLRCSSQSGHNTVSWYQQALGQGPQFIFQYYREEENGRGNFPPRFSGLQFPNYSSELNVNALELDDSALYLCASSLGGLAGGPSGDTQYFGPGTRLTVL.

V usage is TRBV4-1 and J usage is TRBJ1-2, with 9 bases fitting TRBD1. CDR1 MGHRA and CDR2 YSYEKL come from the germline V gene. The CDR3 has 13 amino acids. Trimming cost V 0 bases and J 10 bases; bases outside gene matches: 3. In DNA, the CDR3 is TGCGCCAGCAGCCAAGATGGGACAGGGCACTACACCTTC. Translating gives CASSQDGTGHYTF.

The chain links TRBV7-9 to TRBJ2-1; 10 positions match TRBD2. From germline, CDR1 is SEHNR and CDR2 FQNEAQ (reference sequence). The CDR3 is 17 amino acids. V lost 1 base to trimming and J lost 5 bases; unmatched junction nucleotides: 8. The CDR3 sequence is CASSLGALAGEHNEQFF. CDR3 bases: TGTGCCAGCAGCTTAGGGGCGCTAGCGGGAGAACACAATGAGCAGTTCTTC.

The chain employs TRBV7-2 and TRBJ1-2; D perhaps matches TRBD1 (5 bases). Germline CDR1 reads SGHTA; CDR2 reads FQGNSA. Deletions cut 0 bases from V and 4 bases from J, with 9 bases between. The CDR3 is 14 amino acids. CDR3 loop: CASSLAWGGYGYTF. The DNA for the CDR3 is TGTGCCAGCAGCTTAGCGTGGGGGGGCTATGGCTACACCTTC.

The chain has TRBV7-8 and TRBJ2-7; 9 bases fit TRBD2. Germline V gene lookup returns CDR1 SGHVS and CDR2 FQNEAQ. The CDR3 runs 15 residues. V was pared by 2 bases and J by 7 bases, with 9 bases of the junction left unmatched. CDR3 sequence: CASSLYLREGREQYF. Here the CDR3 DNA reads TGTGCCAGCAGCTTATATTTGCGGGAGGGCCGGGAGCAGTACTTC. The variable domain in full, with the rest retrieved from reference TRBV7-8 and TRBJ2-7, is GAGVSQSPRYKVAKRGQDVALRCDPISGHVSLFWYQQALGQGPEFLTYFQNEAQLDKSGLPSDRFFAERPEGSVSTLKIQRTQQEDSAVYLCASSLYLREGREQYFGPGTRLTVT.

The chain couples TRBV15 to TRBJ2-5; D call uncertain. The J call may be mistaken, given a closer DNA end match to TRBJ2-7. This CDR3 spans 14 amino acids. Per germline, CDR1 LNHNV and CDR2 YYDKDF (reference sequence). CDR3 residues: CATSREGISYEQYF. The CDR3 DNA sequence: TGTGCCACCAGCAGAGAAGGAATCAGCTACGAGCAGTACTTC.

The chain's CDR3 is CASSFAGRRGYYNEQFF. CDR3 nucleotides: TGTGCCAGCAGCTTTGCGGGACGCCGAGGATACTACAATGAGCAGTTCTTC. V gene TRBV7-9 combines with J gene TRBJ2-1; tentatively, D is TRBD2 (6 bases). The CDR3 runs 17 residues. The germline gives CDR1 SEHNR, CDR2 FQNEAQ (reference sequence). V lost 3 bases and J lost 3, with 18 bases in between.

This clone occurred once. The rearrangement links TRBV19 to TRBJ2-3, with TRBD2 matching 9 bases. Germline trimming cut 3 bases from V and 6 bases from J; bases unmatched to any gene: 16. The CDR3 extends over 18 amino acids. Germline CDR1 is LNHDA and CDR2 is SQIVND (reference sequence). DNA for the CDR3: TGTGCCAGTAGTATCCGCCTAGCGGGAATCCGCAGCGCGGATACGCAGTATTTT. Its translation: CASSIRLAGIRSADTQYF. The variable domain in full, completed from reference TRBV19 and TRBJ2-3, reads DGGITQSPKYLFRKEGQNVTLSCEQNLNHDAMYWYRQDPGQGLRLIYYSQIVNDFQKGDIAEGYSVSREKKESFPLTVTSAQKNPTAFYLCASSIRLAGIRSADTQYFGPGTRLTVL.

The chain has TRBV7-9 and TRBJ2-3; D is unresolved. The germline V gene has CDR1 SEHNR and CDR2 FQNEAQ (reference sequence). With 5 bases removed from V and 10 bases from J, the gap between germline ends came to 13 bases. The length of the CDR3 is 12 residues. The CDR3 DNA reads as TGTGCCAGCAGCATTACCCATCCCCCGCAGTATTTT. Translated, it gives CASSITHPPQYF.

The CDR3 loop reads CAWSVRSADTQYF. CDR3 DNA: TGTGCCTGGAGTGTACGCAGCGCAGATACGCAGTATTTT. This chain joins TRBV30 and TRBJ2-3; no clear D. Per germline, CDR1 GTSNPN and CDR2 SVGIG (reference sequence). The CDR3 has 13 residues. With 0 bases removed from V and 4 bases from J, the gap between germline ends came to 8 bases.

The chain uses TRBV28 and TRBJ1-5, with a tentative D call TRBD1 (5 bases). The germline V and J ends were trimmed by 6 bases and 3 bases, with 15 bases remaining between them. This CDR3 has 15 amino acids. Germline CDR1 is MDHEN and CDR2 is SYDVKM. CDR3 sequence (DNA): TGTGCCAGCAGAGATCCCGGGACTAACAATCAGCCCCAGCATTTT. Amino acid sequence: CASRDPGTNNQPQHF.

The genes are TRBV5-5 and TRBJ1-4; tentative D call: TRBD1 (6 bases). The germline gives CDR1 SGHKS, CDR2 YYEKEE (reference sequence). V lost 4 bases, J lost 3 bases, and 13 bases lay in between. This CDR3 region has 15 residues. CDR3 protein: CASSATGTANEKLFF. The DNA of the CDR3 is TGTGCCAGCAGCGCCACAGGGACGGCTAATGAAAAACTGTTTTTT.

The J gene is TRBJ2-7, the V gene TRBV19; either TRBD1 or TRBD2 may supply D (6 bases each). The CDR3 is made up of 16 amino acids. V lost 1 base, J lost 7 bases, and 20 bases lay in between. Germline CDR1 is LNHDA and CDR2 is SQIVND (reference sequence). CDR3 sequence reads: CASSIVGGSLPSEQYF. CDR3 nucleotides: TGTGCCAGTAGTATAGTCGGGGGCAGCCTTCCGAGTGAGCAGTACTTC.

V and J are TRBV19 and TRBJ1-2; maybe TRBD1 (5 bases). Trimming took off 5 bases at V and 7 bases at J, with 8 bases between the two ends. This CDR3 is 11 amino acids long. Looked up from germline, CDR1 is LNHDA and CDR2 is SQIVND (reference sequence). This chain's CDR3 is CASSLGGGYTF. The CDR3 DNA reads as TGTGCCAGTAGTCTGGGGGGTGGCTACACCTTC.

This chain links TRBV9 with TRBJ1-2; maybe TRBD1 (6 bases). Deletions cut 5 bases from V and 10 bases from J, with 18 bases between. The CDR3 length is 13 residues. Germline V gene data show CDR1 as SGDLS and CDR2 as YYNGEE. The CDR3 protein is CASRAEATGFYTF. The CDR3 DNA reads TGTGCCAGCAGGGCCGAGGCAACAGGGTTCTACACCTTC.

The chain joins TRBV5-1 to TRBJ1-3; D might be TRBD1 (6 bases). V lost 5 bases to trimming and J lost 0 bases, with 12 bases between them. From germline, CDR1 is SGHRS and CDR2 YFSETQ. The CDR3 extends over 15 amino acids. The CDR3 protein is CASRPGTNSGNTIYF. DNA for the CDR3: TGCGCCAGCAGGCCCGGGACAAACTCTGGAAACACCATATATTTT.

The gene calls are TRBV11-2 and TRBJ2-4, with D tentatively TRBD1 (5 bases). From germline, CDR1 is SGHAT and CDR2 FQNNGV. The ends were cut back, 1 base at V and 8 bases at J, with 9 bases in the middle. The CDR3 is 13 residues long. The CDR3 DNA follows: TGTGCCAGCAGCTTAGGTGGGGCGGACATTCAGTACTTC. It is translated as CASSLGGADIQYF.